This T cell receptor (beta chain) was identified in a study of T cell responses to AZD1222 COVID-19 vaccine. The repertoire was sequenced with immunoSEQ multiplex PCR; TCRdb's copy has only in-frame clones and lacks some. The table includes more than 150,000 clones, approximately 94% detected once. Germline V gene sequence: CDR1 MNHEY, CDR2 SMNVEV (reference sequence). V lost 7 bases to trimming and J lost 1 base, with 16 bases between them. The length of the CDR3 is 16 residues. Whole-study findings and limits: A rise in Spike-specific TCR breadth and depth followed two AZD1222 doses.

As to this clone: What it binds is unknown.

Sequenced material: peripheral blood, taken 28 days after the second AZD1222 dose. The chain recombines TRBV27 with TRBJ2-2; D is perhaps TRBD2 (6 bases). The receptor's source is an adult who received the AZD1222 COVID-19 vaccine. DNA of the CDR3: TGTGCCAGCACCGCGGCGGGGAGTCGGAACACCGGGGAGCTGTTTTTT. Its protein product is CASTAAGSRNTGELFF.